These 25 T cell receptor beta chains were sequenced from one sample in a study of T cell responses to AZD1222 COVID-19 vaccine. Data came from immunoSEQ multiplex PCR; TCRdb stores just in-frame clones and leaves some out. The sample includes roughly 150,000 clones, 90% to 95% of them seen just once. The source material was peripheral blood, sampled on day 0 of AZD1222 vaccination. Receptors originate from an adult in good health.

J is TRBJ1-5 and V is TRBV27, with 10 bases lining up with TRBD1. The V gene's germline CDR1 is MNHEY and CDR2 SMNVEV (reference sequence). Losses at the gene ends were 7 bases for V and 4 bases for J; bases not matched to a gene: 7. This CDR3 region has 15 residues. The CDR3 DNA reads TGTGCCAGCAAGCCGGGACAGGGGCCGAATCAGCCCCAGCATTTT. It yields the protein CASKPGQGPNQPQHF.

CDR3 in DNA: TGTGCCACCAGCAGTAGGGGGCCGGGAGGCTACACCTTC. This encodes CATSSRGPGGYTF. The chain joins TRBV15 to TRBJ1-2; TRBD1 matches at 7 bases. Germline V CDR1 and CDR2: LNHNV, YYDKDF (reference sequence). J gave up 8 bases and V 3 bases, and 6 bases lay outside the gene matches. The CDR3 has 13 amino acids. Drawing the rest from reference TRBV15 and TRBJ1-2, the complete variable domain is DAMVIQNPRYQVTQFGKPVTLSCSQTLNHNVMYWYQQKSSQAPKLLFHYYDKDFNNEADTPDNFQSRRPNTSFCFLDIRSPGLGDTAMYLCATSSRGPGGYTFGSGTRLTVV.

The table lists this clone with a few counts. The chain links TRBV3-1 (or the pseudogene TRBV3-2) to TRBJ2-7, with D possibly TRBD1 on 5 matching bases. Per the germline V gene, CDR1 is LGHDT and CDR2 is YNNKEL (reference sequence). V was cut by 7 bases and J by 4 bases, with 8 bases left in between. There are 11 residues in the CDR3. DNA of the CDR3: TGTGCCAGCAACCAGGGATACGAGCAGTACTTC. This sequence encodes CASNQGYEQYF.

This sequence joins TRBV7-2 and TRBJ2-5; unclear D gene. Germline CDR1 and CDR2: SGHTA and FQGNSA. V gave up 5 bases and J gave up 5 bases, with 18 bases separating them. The CDR3 consists of 15 residues. The chain's CDR3 is CASSLFRTVVETQYF. In DNA form, the CDR3 reads TGTGCCAGCAGCCTGTTTCGGACGGTTGTGGAGACCCAGTACTTC.

The chain carries TRBV12-3 or TRBV12-4 and TRBJ2-7, with D perhaps TRBD1 (6 bases). The CDR3 totals 13 residues. Trimming removed 6 bases at V and 2 bases at J, with 11 bases between. CDR3 sequence: CASRRDNTYEQYF. The CDR3 nucleotides are TGTGCCAGCAGACGGGACAATACCTACGAGCAGTACTTC.

The chain combines TRBV12-5 with TRBJ1-5; no firm D call. CDR1 and CDR2 from the germline V gene are LGHNT and FRNRAP. Trimming pared 1 base from V and 5 bases from J, leaving 12 bases between. The CDR3 sequence is 15 residues long. The CDR3 coding sequence is TGTGCTAGTGGTTTGGGGCAGACATCTTATCAGCCCCAGCATTTT. Residues: CASGLGQTSYQPQHF.

The CDR3 region is CSVAWQGGFGYTF. DNA of the CDR3: TGCAGCGTTGCGTGGCAGGGAGGTTTTGGCTACACCTTC. The J gene is TRBJ1-2, the V gene TRBV29-1; perhaps TRBD1 as D (5 bases). Trimming pared 4 bases from V and 7 bases from J, leaving 16 bases between. This CDR3 has 13 amino acids. Germline V gene sequence: CDR1 SQVTM, CDR2 ANQGSEA.

The chain carries TRBV29-1 and TRBJ1-1, with D possibly TRBD1 on 6 matching bases. This CDR3 region has 11 residues. Germline V gives CDR1 SQVTM, CDR2 ANQGSEA. Trimming stripped 4 bases from V and 11 bases from J, with 14 bases between. In DNA, the CDR3 is TGCAGCGTTGTACAGGGCTTCGGCGCTTTCTTT. Amino acids: CSVVQGFGAFF.

This sequence joins TRBV5-1 and TRBJ1-2, with TRBD1 identical over 8 bases. Looked up from germline, CDR1 is SGHRS and CDR2 is YFSETQ. The CDR3 contains 14 residues. V dropped 5 bases and J dropped 8; count of bases not matched to a gene: 11. In DNA, the CDR3 is TGCGCCAGCAGGGACGACAGGGGAGGACACGGCTACACCTTC. Protein product: CASRDDRGGHGYTF.

The CDR3: CASSSPGEGTGELFF. The CDR3 DNA reads as TGTGCCAGCAGCTCGCCGGGGGAGGGCACCGGGGAGCTGTTTTTT. V is TRBV5-4 and J is TRBJ2-2; TRBD2 matches 7 bases. Germline CDR1 is SGHNT and CDR2 is YYREEE (reference sequence). The V gene end was trimmed by 3 bases and the J gene end by 4 bases; junction bases not matched to a gene: 6. This CDR3 is built from 15 residues.

The gene calls are TRBV9 and TRBJ1-1; perhaps TRBD1 as D (6 bases). V dropped 0 bases and J dropped 4 bases, with 13 bases sitting between them. Germline V CDR1 and CDR2: SGDLS, YYNGEE. This CDR3 comprises 15 residues. CDR3 sequence reads: CASSVDPGRGTEAFF. In nucleotides, the CDR3 is TGTGCCAGCAGCGTAGACCCGGGCAGGGGCACTGAAGCTTTCTTT.

V is TRBV19 and J is TRBJ1-1, with D unresolved. Germline values: CDR1 LNHDA, CDR2 SQIVND (reference sequence). Trimming removed 5 bases from V and 4 bases from J, with 8 bases in between. The CDR3 is made up of 12 amino acids. The CDR3 region is CASSLAGTEAFF. The CDR3 nucleotides are TGTGCCAGTAGTTTGGCGGGCACTGAAGCTTTCTTT.

The chain recombines TRBV6-5 with TRBJ2-1; unclear D gene. The CDR3 extends over 13 amino acids. Germline assignment: CDR1 MNHEY and CDR2 SVGAGI. V was trimmed by 11 bases and J by 15 bases, leaving 26 bases between them. The CDR3 loop reads CAHNLPYPLDLFF. CDR3 nucleotide sequence: TGTGCCCATAACTTACCCTACCCCCTAGATCTGTTCTTC.

The genes are TRBV28 and TRBJ2-7; a weak D match, TRBD1 (6 bases). The germline V gene encodes CDR1 MDHEN and CDR2 SYDVKM. CDR3 length equals 15 residues. V was shortened by 4 bases and J by 3 bases, with 16 bases between the two germline ends. CDR3 protein: CASSSPGESFYEQYF. The CDR3 DNA reads TGTGCCAGCAGTTCCCCAGGGGAGAGTTTCTACGAGCAGTACTTC.

CDR3 bases: TGTGCCAGCACCACATTAGGGACCCACTATGGCTACACCTTC. It encodes CASTTLGTHYGYTF. The V gene is TRBV28, the J gene TRBJ1-2, with D possibly matching TRBD1 (5 bases). The CDR3 extends over 14 amino acids. Deletions cut 7 bases from V and 3 bases from J, with 15 bases between. Germline V gives CDR1 MDHEN, CDR2 SYDVKM.

This clone was seen a few times. V usage is TRBV6-2 or TRBV6-3 and J usage is TRBJ2-2; D possibly corresponds to TRBD2 (5 bases). Per the germline V gene, CDR1 is MNHEY and CDR2 is SVGEGT. The V end lost 2 bases, the J end lost 2 bases, and 12 bases lay between the germline ends. The CDR3 runs 16 residues. CDR3 amino acids: CASSYPRTRNTGELFF. The CDR3 nucleotides are TGTGCCAGCAGTTACCCCAGGACTCGAAACACCGGGGAGCTGTTTTTT.

The gene calls are TRBV6-2 or TRBV6-3 and TRBJ2-1; the D gene could be TRBD1 or TRBD2 (5 bases each). Looked up from germline, CDR1 is MNHEY and CDR2 is SVGEGT. The CDR3 consists of 14 residues. V was cut by 5 bases and J by 7 bases, with 15 bases left in between. The CDR3 protein is CASSVTRWGNEQFF. DNA for the CDR3: TGTGCCAGCAGTGTGACCCGTTGGGGGAATGAGCAGTTCTTC.

This chain connects TRBV4-2 to TRBJ1-2; 9 positions match TRBD1. Germline-derived CDR1 and CDR2 are LGHNA and YNFKEQ. There are 15 residues in the CDR3. Germline trimming cut 0 bases from V and 6 bases from J; bases unmatched to any gene: 5. DNA of the CDR3: TGTGCCAGCAGCCAAGAGGGACAGGGAGAGCATGGCTACACCTTC. Protein: CASSQEGQGEHGYTF.

The CDR3 DNA is TGTGCCAGCAGTACTCAGGGTAACACTGAAGCTTTCTTT. Its translation is CASSTQGNTEAFF. The gene calls are TRBV6-5 and TRBJ1-1; D is possibly TRBD1 (5 bases). Between the trimmed V and J ends, which lost 5 bases and 2 bases, there was a span of 9 bases. Germline CDR1 is MNHEY and CDR2 is SVGAGI. This CDR3 spans 13 amino acids.

The chain recombines TRBV28 with TRBJ2-7; D call uncertain. The CDR3 is 14 residues long. Trimming shortened V by 1 base and J by 5 bases, and 12 bases separated the two germline ends. Per germline, CDR1 MDHEN and CDR2 SYDVKM. The CDR3 nucleotides read TGTGCCAGCAGTTTATTCCAGGTTGGGCACGAGCAGTACTTC. It encodes CASSLFQVGHEQYF.

This chain joins TRBV27 and TRBJ2-1, with a tentative D call TRBD2 (5 bases). Germline CDR1 and CDR2: MNHEY and SMNVEV (reference sequence). This CDR3 spans 13 amino acids. Between the trimmed V and J ends, which lost 0 bases and 8 bases, there was a span of 8 bases. This CDR3 reads CASSLSRAHEQFF. Written as DNA, the CDR3 is TGTGCCAGCAGTTTATCGAGGGCCCATGAGCAGTTCTTC.

This chain joins TRBV4-1 and TRBJ1-5; the D gene is possibly TRBD1 (5 bases). In germline, CDR1 is MGHRA, CDR2 YSYEKL. V dropped 4 bases and J dropped 2 bases, with 12 bases sitting between them. The CDR3 covers 15 residues. The CDR3 region has the DNA TGCGCCAGCAGCCCGGACATTTCTGGCAATCAGCCCCAGCATTTT. Its translation is CASSPDISGNQPQHF.

The chain uses TRBV19 and TRBJ2-7; maybe TRBD2 (7 bases). Germline V gives CDR1 LNHDA, CDR2 SQIVND (reference sequence). Trimming took 5 bases from V and 3 from J, leaving 17 bases between them. The CDR3 has 15 amino acids. The CDR3 DNA reads as TGTGCCAGTAGTCCCAAGGGAGGGGGGCACTACGAGCAGTACTTC. Its protein is CASSPKGGGHYEQYF.

A single count supports this clone. This sequence joins TRBV2 and TRBJ1-2; D perhaps matches TRBD1 (5 bases). V lost 6 bases, J lost 2 bases, and 19 bases lay in between. The CDR3 length is 16 residues. From germline, CDR1 is SNHLY and CDR2 FYNNEI. CDR3 sequence reads: CASRELQVALNYGYTF. The DNA of the CDR3 is TGTGCCAGCAGGGAATTACAGGTGGCTCTCAACTATGGCTACACCTTC. Combining the CDR3 with reference TRBV2 and TRBJ1-2 gives the whole variable domain EPEVTQTPSHQVTQMGQEVILRCVPISNHLYFYWYRQILGQKVEFLVSFYNNEISEKSEIFDDQFSVERPDGSNFTLKIRSTKLEDSAMYFCASRELQVALNYGYTFGSGTRLTVV.

V gene TRBV6-5 combines with J gene TRBJ2-7; TRBD2 agrees at 7 bases. The CDR3 covers 13 residues. The germline gives CDR1 MNHEY, CDR2 SVGAGI. J was trimmed by 2 bases and V by 6 bases; bases with no gene match: 4. CDR3 residues: CASSRDYTYEQYF. The CDR3 DNA reads as TGTGCCAGCAGCCGGGACTACACCTACGAGCAGTACTTC.